The source of this T cell receptor beta chain is a study of PD-1 blockade in classical Hodgkin lymphoma (dated by TCRdb to the early 2020s). General notes on the study: Nivolumab dosing was 3 mg/kg intravenously every 2 weeks, continuing until either disease progression or unacceptable toxicity. The study used TCR beta sequencing and CyTOF to define a peripheral blood immune signature of response to PD-1 blockade in classical Hodgkin lymphoma.

The Qiagen DNeasy kit was used to extract genomic DNA both from unsorted PBMCs and from the negatively selected CD4+ and CD8+ fractions. TCR beta CDR3 regions were amplified by immunoSEQ multiplex PCR using primers annealing to V and J segments. Amplification bias was minimized using a synthetic immune receptor repertoire, and residual bias was removed computationally after sequencing. The original pipeline was this. Repertoire diversity was quantified as the Shannon entropy index using custom Python scripts. The unsorted, CD4+ and CD8+ repertoires were each analyzed separately, with the exception of combined analyses, where CD4+ and CD8+ sequences were merged in silico. Clonal expansion was defined as a frequency increase of at least 2-fold after treatment compared with C1D1, and clones undetected at baseline were assigned a pseudocount of 0.5. Singleton clones were defined as clones with 0 or 1 copy at C1D1, and non-singleton clones were defined as clones with 2 or more copies. By matching protein sequences in sorted samples from the same patient, clones expanded in unsorted samples were annotated as CD4+, CD8+ or unknown. Wilcoxon tests on paired samples were used to test diversity changes from C1D1 to C4D1. TCRdb re-hosts the immuneACCESS table, in-frame sequences only. Its copies lack some clones; in the studies checked, an unresolved V gene accounts for under half of them, and the cause for the rest is not known. V, J and clone size are taken as reported in that table, and D and trimming were inferred from the DNA itself. Present in this sample are about 4,600 clones, over 60% of which were seen just once. 25% to 30% of the sample is held by the ten biggest clonotypes.

The germline V gene (reference sequence) gives CDR1 as SGHNT and CDR2 as YYREEE. Between the V and J ends, shortened by 4 bases and 2 bases respectively, the junction contains 18 bases. Including cysteine and phenylalanine, the CDR3 has 16 amino acids. Of all the DNA, just the CDR3 is kept, 48 bases in frame from base 1. What the study reported, not specific to this receptor: Trial patients with a complete response had baseline diversity similar to that of newly diagnosed patients, while partial responders and progressors had significantly lower diversity. Diversity was lower in patients who began nivolumab less than 1 year after ASCT, so these patients were left out of later analyses to avoid confounding by immune reconstitution. The study was limited to a single clinical trial cohort, and causes of repertoire differences, possibly disease activity or prior therapy, remained undefined. A significant rise by C4D1 was seen in CD4+ but not CD8+ TCR diversity (p=0.0027 vs p=0.16), with the rise being most apparent in complete responders (p=0.02). Newly diagnosed patients were reported to have lower baseline TCR diversity than healthy donors, and relapsed/refractory patients were reported to have lower baseline TCR diversity still.

Notes on this clone: The antigen it recognizes is unknown. There are no base qualities to consult, and no much larger clone falls within one base.

Taken with the paper, the label for time point translates to: cycle 4 day 1 (C4D1), after less than 7 weeks of nivolumab. All trial patients had relapsed after autologous stem cell transplantation, with cohorts A, B and C differing in prior brentuximab vedotin exposure. The trial cohort was composed of under 70 patients with relapsed/refractory classical Hodgkin lymphoma, for whom complete response, partial response or progressive disease was recorded as best overall response. Single-agent nivolumab was administered to trial patients in the multi-cohort phase II CheckMate 205 trial. An independent review committee assessed best overall response by applying the 2007 International Working Group response criteria. Trial PBMCs were collected immediately before nivolumab initiation (C1D1) and during therapy at cycle 2 day 1 and cycle 4 day 1. Peripheral blood was collected in 8 mL Vacutainer Cell Preparation Tubes, from which PBMCs were isolated by centrifugation and then cryopreserved.

The sequences come from peripheral blood mononuclear cells (PBMCs), collected before the fourth cycle of nivolumab. The origin of this receptor is a human donor with classical Hodgkin lymphoma. The chain is encoded by TRBV5-4 joined to TRBJ1-1; the D gene lacks a confident call. The nucleotides are TGTGCCAGCAGCCCAAACGGGATGATGGAAAACACTGAAGCTTTCTTT. The translation is CASSPNGMMENTEAFF.